This TCR beta chain derives from a study of CD8+CD57+ T cells in acquired aplastic anemia. Germline CDR1 reads KGHDR; CDR2 reads SFDVKD. CDR3 size: 15 residues. J lost 5 bases, V lost 3 bases, and 4 bases had no gene match. In patients chosen for sequencing, flow cytometry had shown CD8+CD57+ cell expansion. This clonotype has only a few counts. TCR beta VDJ and CDR3 were profiled, and genomic DNA was the template. TCRdb reprocessed the reads with MiXCR, giving one entry per CDR3 protein. The sample carries hundreds of thousands of distinct CDR3 sequences, roughly 59% recorded once. Material: sorted CD4+, CD8+, or CD8+CD57+ T cells (not recorded which) from PBMCs. This sequence joins TRBV24-1 and TRBJ2-1; 9 bases line up with TRBD2. This receptor was taken from a human donor with aplastic anemia. CDR3 bases: TGTGCCACCAGTGATCCCAGCGGGGGGCACAATGAGCAGTTCTTC. This codes for CATSDPSGGHNEQFF.